Listed here are 13 T cell receptor beta chains from one sample, sequenced in a study of patients and donors after allogeneic stem cell transplantation. MiXCR, run by TCRdb on the RT-PCR reads, gives a single entry per CDR3 protein. The table lists about a million distinct CDR3 sequences, roughly 18% of them singletons. Input material: blood, either unsorted or a sorted T cell fraction (not recorded which). The receptors were gathered from a human donor who was either an allogeneic HSCT recipient or a stem cell or donor lymphocyte infusion donor (not recorded which). It is not recorded whose cells these are; they may come from a transplant donor.

J is TRBJ2-7 and V is TRBV30; 7 positions agree with TRBD2. CDR1 is GTSNPN and CDR2 is SVGIG in the germline V gene (reference sequence). The V and J ends lost 6 bases and 2 bases, in that order; junction bases with no gene match: 4. The CDR3 contains 12 residues. In nucleotides, the CDR3 is TGTGCCTGCGGACTAGGCACCTACGAGCAGTACTTC. Amino acids: CACGLGTYEQYF.

The genes are TRBV10-2 and TRBJ2-5; TRBD2 agrees at 10 bases. V trimming: 10 bases; J trimming: 5 bases; junction bases outside the gene matches: 4. In germline, CDR1 is WSHSY, CDR2 SAAADI. The CDR3 consists of 12 residues. CDR3 amino acids: CATHSGGETQYF. CDR3 in DNA: TGCGCCACCCATAGCGGGGGGGAGACCCAGTACTTC.

This sequence joins TRBV12-3 or TRBV12-4 and TRBJ2-1, with a weak D call TRBD2 (6 bases). This CDR3 comprises 13 residues. V lost 6 bases and J lost 7, with 13 bases in between. The CDR3, as DNA: TGTGCCAGCAGAAGCGGGCGCCGGAATGAGCAGTTCTTC. Amino acids: CASRSGRRNEQFF.

This clonotype came up many times. A junction boundary mismatches the germline segment, possibly from a read error. The chain recombines TRBV7-7 with TRBJ2-1; 10 bases map to TRBD1. The V gene's germline CDR1 is SSHAT and CDR2 FNYEAQ (reference sequence). The CDR3 has 14 residues. The CDR3 region has the DNA TGTGCTAGCAGCGCTGGGACAGGGGACAATGAGCAGTTCTTC. This encodes CASSAGTGDNEQFF. The complete variable domain, with remaining parts taken from reference TRBV7-7 and TRBJ2-1, reads GAGVSQSPRYKVTKRGQDVTLRCDPISSHATLYWYQQALGQGPEFLTYFNYEAQPDKSGLPSDRFSAERPEGSISTLTIQRTEQRDSAMYRCASSAGTGDNEQFFGPGTRLTVL.

V is TRBV15 and J is TRBJ1-5; D is undetermined. With 5 bases removed from V and 5 bases from J, the gap between germline ends came to 10 bases. Germline CDR1 and CDR2: LNHNV and YYDKDF (reference sequence). The CDR3 totals 13 residues. The DNA of the CDR3 is TGTGCCACCAGCGGGGTAAACGATCAGCCCCAGCATTTT. It yields the protein CATSGVNDQPQHF.

Here the CDR3 reads CASTLSGLTIYEQYF. The DNA of the CDR3 is TGTGCCAGCACCCTCTCTGGGCTAACTATCTACGAGCAGTACTTC. The rearrangement uses TRBV21-1 and TRBJ2-7; the D call of TRBD2 is as the table states it, not checked on the DNA. TRBV21-1 is given as a pseudogene. CDR3 length: 15 amino acids.

In this sample, this clonotype turned up a few times. The V gene is TRBV30, the J gene TRBJ1-2; the D is unclear. The CDR3 is 11 residues long. Germline loops: CDR1 GTSNPN, CDR2 SVGIG (reference sequence). V dropped 4 bases and J dropped 4 bases, with 7 bases sitting between them. CDR3 sequence reads: CAWKRSYGYTF. The CDR3 DNA is TGTGCCTGGAAGAGGAGCTATGGCTACACCTTC.

This clonotype has a count of ten or more. The chain employs TRBV24-1 and TRBJ2-7; D may be TRBD1 or TRBD2 (6 bases each). V shed 7 bases and J shed 5 bases, with 14 bases lying between them. The CDR3 totals 13 residues. Germline V gives CDR1 KGHDR, CDR2 SFDVKD. CDR3 coding DNA: TGTGCCACCAGCCAACAGGGCGGGGACGAGCAGTACTTC. This codes for CATSQQGGDEQYF.

The chain uses TRBV11-2 and TRBJ2-2, with 7 bases matching TRBD1. V lost 5 bases and J lost 3; bases outside the gene matches: 6. The CDR3 spans 15 residues. From germline, CDR1 is SGHAT and CDR2 FQNNGV. The DNA for the CDR3 is TGTGCCAGCAGCACTTACAGGGGCTACACCGGGGAGCTGTTTTTT. It codes for CASSTYRGYTGELFF.

The J gene is TRBJ2-1, the V gene TRBV6-5; D gene ambiguous. The CDR3 is made up of 12 amino acids. Trimming stripped 6 bases from V and 6 bases from J, with 9 bases between. CDR1 and CDR2 (germline): MNHEY, SVGAGI. The CDR3 spells CASRARPNEQFF. The CDR3, as DNA: TGTGCCAGCAGAGCCCGCCCCAATGAGCAGTTCTTC.

The V call is TRBV6-1, the J call TRBJ1-5; 8 bases align to TRBD1. Germline CDR1 MNHNS, CDR2 SASEGT. The CDR3 extends over 16 amino acids. The trim removed 1 base at V and 6 bases at J, leaving 8 bases unmatched. In DNA form, the CDR3 reads TGTGCCAGCAGTGAAGACCCAGGGGGCCGGAGTCAGCCCCAGCATTTT. It encodes CASSEDPGGRSQPQHF.

This sequence joins TRBV7-9 and TRBJ2-1, with D perhaps matching TRBD1 (6 bases). CDR3 length: 16 residues. V was cut by 2 bases and J by 4 bases, with 15 bases left in between. Per the germline V gene, CDR1 is SEHNR and CDR2 is FQNEAQ (reference sequence). CDR3: CASSLPRTEPYNEQFF. The CDR3 nucleotides read TGTGCCAGCAGCTTACCCAGGACAGAACCTTACAATGAGCAGTTCTTC.

J is TRBJ2-7 and V is TRBV4-1, with D maybe TRBD2 (5 bases). The CDR3 loop spans 17 amino acids. With 4 bases removed from V and 0 bases from J, the gap between germline ends came to 19 bases. The germline V gene has CDR1 MGHRA and CDR2 YSYEKL. The CDR3 loop reads CASSLLRAGVSSYEQYF. As DNA, the CDR3 is TGCGCCAGCAGCCTCCTCAGAGCCGGGGTCAGCTCCTACGAGCAGTACTTC.